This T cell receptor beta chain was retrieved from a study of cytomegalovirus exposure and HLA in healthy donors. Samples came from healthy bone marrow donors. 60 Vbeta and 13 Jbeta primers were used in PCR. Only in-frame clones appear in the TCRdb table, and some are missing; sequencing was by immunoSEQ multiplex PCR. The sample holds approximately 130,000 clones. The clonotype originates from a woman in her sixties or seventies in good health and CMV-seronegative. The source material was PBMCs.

The DNA of the CDR3 is TGTGCCAGTACTCCCGGGACTAGCGGGAGTCGCGAGCAGTTCTTC. Translating it yields CASTPGTSGSREQFF. The chain combines TRBV19 with TRBJ2-1, with TRBD2 matching over 14 bases. The CDR3 runs 15 residues. V gave up 7 bases and J gave up 10 bases; unmatched junction bases: 9. Germline V lookup: CDR1 LNHDA, CDR2 SQIVND (reference sequence). The complete variable domain, with remaining parts taken from reference TRBV19 and TRBJ2-1, reads DGGITQSPKYLFRKEGQNVTLSCEQNLNHDAMYWYRQDPGQGLRLIYYSQIVNDFQKGDIAEGYSVSREKKESFPLTVTSAQKNPTAFYLCASTPGTSGSREQFFGPGTRLTVL.